A single sample is the source of the 16 T cell receptor beta chains below, sequenced in a study of read filtering for tumor transcriptome and immune sequencing. This library used roughly 370 ng RNA and molecular barcoded adaptors spanning alpha/delta and beta/gamma chains. Via MiXCR, TCRdb re-called the reads, giving one row per CDR3 protein. Among roughly 61,000 distinct CDR3 sequences listed, more than 9% were seen once. Source material: a population of CD138-negative cells sorted from bone marrow. These receptor sequences come from a donor at least 40 years old with multiple myeloma.

The table lists this clonotype with many counts. The rearrangement uses TRBV5-1 and TRBJ2-1; D remains unclear. The CDR3 has 15 amino acids. Germline V gene sequence: CDR1 SGHRS, CDR2 YFSETQ. V was shortened by 0 bases and J by 2 bases, with 9 bases between the two germline ends. Written as DNA, the CDR3 is TGCGCCAGCAGCTTGGGAACTTCCCCCTACAATGAGCAGTTCTTC. Translation: CASSLGTSPYNEQFF.

This clonotype was observed at least ten times. The chain has TRBV5-6 and TRBJ2-5; D is unclear. The ends were cut back, 5 bases at V and 3 bases at J, with 11 bases in the middle. The CDR3 extends over 13 amino acids. The germline gives CDR1 SGHDT, CDR2 YYEEEE. The CDR3 loop is CASSSRNKETQYF. The CDR3 bases are TGTGCCAGCAGTAGCCGTAATAAAGAGACCCAGTACTTC.

In its sample, this clonotype was seen many times. This chain joins TRBV6-5 and TRBJ2-5, with D possibly called TRBD1 or TRBD2 (5 bases each). Trimming removed 2 bases at V and 4 bases at J, with 11 bases between. Germline V lookup: CDR1 MNHEY, CDR2 SVGAGI. This CDR3 region has 14 residues. The CDR3 DNA follows: TGTGCCAGCAGTTACCCCGGGGCTCGAGAGACCCAGTACTTC. It specifies CASSYPGARETQYF.

A few counts support this clonotype. Since the CDR3 does not end with the conserved phenylalanine or tryptophan, this likely comes from a read error. The chain employs TRBV11-3 and TRBJ2-3; tentative D call: TRBD1 (5 bases). Trimming took off 6 bases at V and 5 bases at J, with 6 bases between the two ends. Germline loops: CDR1 SGHNT, CDR2 YENEEA. The CDR3 has 11 amino acids. The CDR3: CASSRGDTQYL. The CDR3 DNA is TGTGCCAGCAGTAGGGGAGATACGCAGTATCTT.

This clonotype was observed many times. The rearrangement links TRBV27 to TRBJ2-3; no clear D. Germline V gene sequence: CDR1 MNHEY, CDR2 SMNVEV (reference sequence). The CDR3 contains 15 residues. The germline V and J ends were trimmed by 4 bases and 0 bases, with 11 bases remaining between them. The CDR3 DNA reads TGTGCCAGCAGTTCGTGGGAATCTAGCACAGATACGCAGTATTTT. Translating gives CASSSWESSTDTQYF.

The chain joins TRBV11-3 to TRBJ2-1; D is possibly TRBD1 or TRBD2 (5 bases each). Germline values: CDR1 SGHNT, CDR2 YENEEA. Deletions cut 3 bases from V and 11 bases from J, with 14 bases between. This CDR3 region has 13 residues. This CDR3 reads CASSLGIEGKQFF. The CDR3 coding sequence is TGTGCCAGCAGCTTGGGGATCGAGGGGAAGCAGTTCTTC.

This clonotype came up many times. V is TRBV20-1 and J is TRBJ2-3; 9 bases agree with TRBD2. Germline V gives CDR1 DFQATT, CDR2 SNEGSKA (reference sequence). CDR3 size: 15 residues. V shed 4 bases, J shed 9 bases, and the junction held 14 bases outside the gene matches. CDR3 sequence reads: CSAISGGLPFRTQYF. The CDR3 DNA is TGCAGTGCTATTAGCGGGGGCCTTCCTTTTAGAACGCAGTATTTT.

This clonotype was picked up many times. CDR3 loop: CASSLRRDDTQYF. The CDR3 DNA follows: TGTGCCAGCAGTCTCCGTAGGGACGATACGCAGTATTTT. The chain joins TRBV6-1 to TRBJ2-3; D might be TRBD1 or TRBD2, each matching 5 bases. CDR1 is MNHNS and CDR2 is SASEGT in the germline V gene. CDR3 length equals 13 residues. Trimming took 5 bases from V and 6 from J, leaving 12 bases between them.

This clonotype was observed at least ten times. V and J are TRBV12-3 or TRBV12-4 and TRBJ2-5; TRBD1 matches 7 bases. CDR3 length equals 13 residues. Trimming cost V 5 bases and J 5 bases; bases outside gene matches: 5. The CDR3 protein is CASSPRGWETQYF. CDR3 bases: TGTGCCAGCAGTCCCAGGGGGTGGGAGACCCAGTACTTC.

This clonotype was detected many times. The chain uses TRBV20-1 and TRBJ2-1, with 7 bases fitting TRBD2. CDR1 is DFQATT, CDR2 SNEGSKA, per germline (reference sequence). V shed 3 bases and J 8 bases; nucleotides not matched to a gene: 16. The CDR3 extends over 16 amino acids. Here the CDR3 reads CSASDAGTTKRDEQFF. As DNA, the CDR3 is TGCAGTGCTAGCGATGCCGGGACTACAAAGCGGGATGAGCAGTTCTTC.

This clonotype was found many times. The chain has TRBV7-8 and TRBJ1-1; 8 positions agree with TRBD1. The CDR3 has 14 amino acids. V was pared by 6 bases and J by 5 bases, with 8 bases of the junction left unmatched. From germline, CDR1 is SGHVS and CDR2 FQNEAQ. CDR3 sequence (DNA): TGTGCCAGCAGTCACAGGGGGATAGGAACTGAAGCTTTCTTT. It yields the protein CASSHRGIGTEAFF.

The sample holds many counts of this clonotype. This chain connects TRBV11-2 to TRBJ2-5, with D tentatively TRBD2 (5 bases). Germline-derived CDR1 and CDR2 are SGHAT and FQNNGV. The V end was cut by 5 bases, the J end by 5 bases, with 24 bases between. This CDR3 comprises 17 residues. This CDR3 is CASSGRDGRTPGETQYF. CDR3 coding DNA: TGTGCCAGCAGCGGACGTGATGGGAGAACGCCGGGGGAGACCCAGTACTTC. Filled out from reference TRBV11-2 and TRBJ2-5, the complete variable domain reads EAGVAQSPRYKIIEKRQSVAFWCNPISGHATLYWYQQILGQGPKLLIQFQNNGVVDDSQLPKDRFSAERLKGVDSTLKIQPAKLEDSAVYLCASSGRDGRTPGETQYFGPGTRLLVL.

The V and J genes are TRBV20-1 and TRBJ1-1, with a weak D call TRBD1 (6 bases). In germline, CDR1 is DFQATT, CDR2 SNEGSKA (reference sequence). CDR3 length: 12 amino acids. CDR3 sequence (DNA): TGCAGGGCCAGGGGTTTGAACACTGAAGCTTTCTTT. Encoded protein: CRARGLNTEAFF.

This clonotype was counted at least ten times. This rearrangement joins TRBV12-3 or TRBV12-4 to TRBJ2-5; a weak D match, TRBD2 (5 bases). Trimming cost V 7 bases and J 1 base, with 10 bases left between them. The CDR3 contains 13 residues. The CDR3: CASKDWTQETQYF. CDR3 DNA sequence: TGTGCCAGCAAGGACTGGACCCAAGAGACCCAGTACTTC.

This clonotype was observed many times. This chain uses TRBV20-1 with TRBJ2-1, with 7 bases fitting TRBD2. CDR3 length equals 13 residues. CDR1 and CDR2 (germline): DFQATT, SNEGSKA (reference sequence). V lost 1 base to trimming and J lost 4 bases; unmatched junction nucleotides: 1. The chain's CDR3 is CSARGEGYNEQFF. CDR3 sequence (DNA): TGCAGTGCTAGAGGGGAGGGGTACAATGAGCAGTTCTTC.

This clonotype came up a few times. V and J are TRBV10-3 and TRBJ2-7, with 13 bases lining up with TRBD2. J gave up 2 bases and V 5 bases, and 9 bases lay outside the gene matches. Germline-derived CDR1 and CDR2 are ENHRY and SYGVKD. CDR3 length: 17 amino acids. The CDR3 nucleotides are TGTGCCATCAGTTATGGACTAGCGGGGGTCGGTACCTACGAGCAGTACTTC. This encodes CAISYGLAGVGTYEQYF.